This entry lists 10 T cell receptor beta chains sequenced from one sample in a study of T cell responses to AZD1222 COVID-19 vaccine. Here immunoSEQ multiplex PCR was the method, and the copy in TCRdb shows in-frame clones only, minus some. The sample has 65,000 to 70,000 clones, roughly four fifths seen once. This material consisted of peripheral blood, taken 28 days after the second AZD1222 dose. These TCRs come from an adult who received the AZD1222 COVID-19 vaccine.

This clone has a single count. The J gene is TRBJ2-1, the V gene TRBV7-2; 7 positions match TRBD1. This CDR3 is built from 13 residues. Germline V gives CDR1 SGHTA, CDR2 FQGNSA. The V gene end was trimmed by 2 bases and the J gene end by 9 bases; junction bases not matched to a gene: 4. The CDR3 region has the DNA TGTGCCAGCAGCTTACTCCCAGGGGGTGAGCAGTTCTTC. Its translation is CASSLLPGGEQFF.

The chain is built from TRBV9 and TRBJ1-4; D might be TRBD1 (5 bases). Per germline, CDR1 SGDLS and CDR2 YYNGEE. The V end was cut by 7 bases, the J end by 2 bases, with 12 bases between. This CDR3 contains 14 residues. The CDR3 sequence is CASSAGGTNEKLFF. The CDR3 DNA follows: TGTGCCAGCTCTGCTGGGGGGACTAATGAAAAACTGTTTTTT.

The V call is TRBV12-3 or TRBV12-4, the J call TRBJ1-2; D remains unclear. This CDR3 region has 12 residues. V was cut by 2 bases and J by 7 bases, with 8 bases left in between. The CDR3 sequence is CASSLIEGGYTF. The CDR3 coding sequence is TGTGCCAGCAGTTTAATTGAGGGTGGCTACACCTTC.

This rearrangement joins TRBV6-5 to TRBJ1-5; D ambiguous. CDR3 length: 13 residues. V was clipped by 6 bases and J by 7 bases, with 13 bases between them. Germline CDR1 MNHEY, CDR2 SVGAGI. Written as DNA, the CDR3 is TGTGCCAGCAGCAAGACACGTGAGCAGCCCCAGCATTTT. It encodes CASSKTREQPQHF.

V and J are TRBV15 and TRBJ1-2; D not resolved. V gave up 3 bases and J gave up 4 bases, with 9 bases separating them. Germline V gene sequence: CDR1 LNHNV, CDR2 YYDKDF (reference sequence). CDR3 size: 13 residues. CDR3 nucleotide sequence: TGTGCCACCAGCAGGCCTTGGGGCTATGGCTACACCTTC. It codes for CATSRPWGYGYTF.

This clone was detected once. J is TRBJ1-2 and V is TRBV18; D is possibly TRBD1 (6 bases). The V gene's germline CDR1 is KGHSH and CDR2 LQKENI. Trimming removed 0 bases from V and 6 bases from J, with 23 bases in between. The CDR3 covers 18 residues. CDR3 coding DNA: TGTGCCAGCTCACCACCCCCACAGGGTGGTTCCGTTTCGCATGGCTACACCTTC. It specifies CASSPPPQGGSVSHGYTF. Supplemented by reference TRBV18 and TRBJ1-2, the full variable domain reads NAGVMQNPRHLVRRRGQEARLRCSPMKGHSHVYWYRQLPEEGLKFMVYLQKENIIDESGMPKERFSAEFPKEGPSILRIQQVVRGDSAAYFCASSPPPQGGSVSHGYTFGSGTRLTVV.

This clone was counted a single time. The genes are TRBV3-1 (or the pseudogene TRBV3-2) and TRBJ1-3, with 8 positions matching TRBD1. The CDR3 contains 15 residues. The J segment lost 0 bases and the V segment lost 3 bases, leaving 1 base of the junction unmatched. The germline CDR1 and CDR2 sequences are LGHDT and YNNKEL (reference sequence). CDR3 nucleotide sequence: TGTGCCAGCAGCCAGGGACAGGCCTCTGGAAACACCATATATTTT. Encoded protein: CASSQGQASGNTIYF.

This clone was counted a single time. The chain recombines TRBV19 with TRBJ1-5, with D unresolved. The CDR3 totals 16 residues. With 3 bases removed from V and 0 bases from J, the gap between germline ends came to 12 bases. Per the germline V gene, CDR1 is LNHDA and CDR2 is SQIVND (reference sequence). CDR3 region: CASSIVRRYSNQPQHF. The CDR3 DNA sequence: TGTGCCAGTAGTATTGTTCGGCGGTATAGCAATCAGCCCCAGCATTTT. The full variable domain, with the rest looked up from reference TRBV19 and TRBJ1-5, is DGGITQSPKYLFRKEGQNVTLSCEQNLNHDAMYWYRQDPGQGLRLIYYSQIVNDFQKGDIAEGYSVSREKKESFPLTVTSAQKNPTAFYLCASSIVRRYSNQPQHFGDGTRLSIL.

This clone was counted once. The genes are TRBV19 and TRBJ2-1, with 9 bases identical to TRBD2. Germline V CDR1 and CDR2: LNHDA, SQIVND (reference sequence). Trimming at V came to 7 bases and at J to 0 bases, leaving 4 bases not matched to a gene. CDR3 size: 15 residues. The CDR3 bases are TGTGCCAGTACCCTTAGCGGGGGCTCCTACAATGAGCAGTTCTTC. Its translation is CASTLSGGSYNEQFF.

This clone was seen only a few times. The chain is built from TRBV7-9 and TRBJ2-1; 7 positions match TRBD1. Germline V CDR1 and CDR2: SEHNR, FQNEAQ (reference sequence). V lost 2 bases and J lost 8; bases outside the gene matches: 9. This CDR3 region has 15 residues. CDR3 region: CASSLRGGHWDEQFF. CDR3 coding DNA: TGTGCCAGCAGCTTACGAGGGGGCCACTGGGATGAGCAGTTCTTC.